The following is a TCR beta chain sequence with its context. Its target is unknown. A quantitative 5'-RACE method, one with molecular barcodes, was used to make TCR beta libraries. Using its own MiXCR run on the 5' RACE reads, TCRdb lists one record per CDR3 protein. This table has about 750,000 distinct CDR3 sequences, around 20% appearing once. The data stem from a study of CD8 T cells in ankylosing spondylitis. The study's findings and limits: What appeared characteristic of ankylosing spondylitis blood was a TCR beta motif of under 10 highly homologous variants. The disease-linked clones had a CD8+ phenotype and low blood frequencies. In reactive arthritis synovial fluid and blood, some motif variants had been reported before. Significant enrichment of disease-linked clones was reportedly seen in matched ankylosing spondylitis synovial fluid.

Germline CDR1 and CDR2: SNHLY and FYNNEI. With 6 bases removed from V and 7 bases from J, the gap between germline ends came to 18 bases. The length of the CDR3 is 14 residues. The sample consisted of blood, either unsorted or a sorted T cell fraction (not recorded which). The chain combines TRBV2 with TRBJ1-1; possible D gene TRBD1, 6 bases. This TCR derives from a male donor with ankylosing spondylitis. CDR3: CASSLEQGRDEAFF. CDR3 coding DNA: TGTGCCAGCAGCTTAGAACAGGGACGAGATGAAGCTTTCTTT. Based on the CDR3 plus reference TRBV2 and TRBJ1-1, the full variable domain is EPEVTQTPSHQVTQMGQEVILRCVPISNHLYFYWYRQILGQKVEFLVSFYNNEISEKSEIFDDQFSVERPDGSNFTLKIRSTKLEDSAMYFCASSLEQGRDEAFFGQGTRLTVV.